One sample yielded the 8 T cell receptor beta chains listed below, sequenced in a study of T cells in localized non-small cell lung cancer. The protocol was immunoSEQ multiplex PCR, while the TCRdb copy is restricted to in-frame clones and leaves out a portion. The sample holds about 1,500 clones, about a fifth seen once. Specimen: normal lung tissue next to the tumor, collected before any cancer treatment. The source is a man between 40 and 69 years old with stage II lung adenocarcinoma.

This clone was picked up a small number of times. This chain links TRBV6-8 with TRBJ1-2; D uncertain. Germline V gives CDR1 MNHGY, CDR2 SAAAGT. The CDR3 loop spans 12 amino acids. The V gene lost 6 bases and the J gene lost 0 bases, with 5 bases spanning the gap. The CDR3 sequence is CASRESNYGYTF. CDR3 in DNA: TGTGCCAGCAGGGAATCTAACTATGGCTACACCTTC.

This clone was counted only a few times. This chain joins TRBV30 and TRBJ1-6; D not certain. Looked up from germline, CDR1 is GTSNPN and CDR2 is SVGIG (reference sequence). This CDR3 spans 12 amino acids. V dropped 3 bases and J dropped 7 bases, with 7 bases sitting between them. Here the CDR3 reads CAWRNTNSPLHF. CDR3 bases: TGTGCCTGGAGAAATACCAATTCACCCCTCCACTTT. Filled out from reference TRBV30 and TRBJ1-6, the complete variable domain reads SQTIHQWPATLVQPVGSPLSLECTVEGTSNPNLYWYRQAAGRGLQLLFYSVGIGQISSEVPQNLSASRPQDRQFILSSKKLLLSDSGFYLCAWRNTNSPLHFGNGTRLTVT.

By share, this clone ranks as large (0.1 to 1%). V and J are TRBV9 and TRBJ2-7, with D tentatively TRBD1 or TRBD2 (5 bases each). Germline loops: CDR1 SGDLS, CDR2 YYNGEE. The ends were cut back, 5 bases at V and 3 bases at J, with 9 bases in the middle. The CDR3 runs 12 residues. The CDR3 loop reads CASSEGLYEQYF. CDR3 coding DNA: TGTGCCAGCAGTGAGGGGCTCTACGAGCAGTACTTC.

The chain links TRBV30 to TRBJ1-4; D gene ambiguous. V dropped 1 base and J dropped 8 bases, with 8 bases sitting between them. Germline V gives CDR1 GTSNPN, CDR2 SVGIG (reference sequence). This CDR3 has 12 amino acids. This CDR3 reads CAWSELTEKLFF. The CDR3, as DNA: TGTGCCTGGAGTGAGTTGACCGAAAAACTGTTTTTT.

This clone was recorded a few times. The rearrangement uses TRBV11-3 and TRBJ2-1, with 9 bases matching TRBD2. This CDR3 has 15 amino acids. V shed 5 bases and J 9 bases; nucleotides not matched to a gene: 11. Germline CDR1 SGHNT, CDR2 YENEEA. The CDR3 DNA reads TGTGCCAGCAGCCATCTAGGCGGGGGGGCCGCTGAGCAGTTCTTC. This encodes CASSHLGGGAAEQFF.

V usage is TRBV10-2 and J usage is TRBJ2-1, with D possibly being TRBD1 or TRBD2 (5 bases each). The germline gives CDR1 WSHSY, CDR2 SAAADI. Deletions cut 3 bases from V and 0 bases from J, with 12 bases between. This CDR3 is 16 amino acids long. CDR3 in DNA: TGCGCCAGCAGTGACCGGGACCCCCGCTCCTACAATGAGCAGTTCTTC. Translating gives CASSDRDPRSYNEQFF.

This chain joins TRBV25-1 and TRBJ2-1, with 7 nucleotides matching TRBD2. Germline V gene sequence: CDR1 MGHDK, CDR2 SYGVNS. The CDR3 is made up of 14 amino acids. The junction had 8 bases not matched to a gene; V was cut back by 1 base and J by 11 bases. As DNA, the CDR3 is TGTGCCAGCAGTGAATCGGGGAGGGCGGTTCAGCAGTTCTTC. It codes for CASSESGRAVQQFF.

In this sample, this clone turned up a few times. V gene TRBV19 combines with J gene TRBJ2-2; D not resolved. The CDR3 covers 14 residues. The germline V gene encodes CDR1 LNHDA and CDR2 SQIVND (reference sequence). V was trimmed by 7 bases and J by 4 bases, leaving 13 bases between them. Here the CDR3 DNA reads TGTGCCAGTACCTGGTCACCAAGCACCGGGGAGCTGTTTTTT. Protein product: CASTWSPSTGELFF.